What follows is one TCR beta chain and its context. What it binds is not known. This record comes from a study of cytomegalovirus exposure and HLA in healthy donors. PCR primers comprised 60 Vbeta and 13 Jbeta primers. The repertoire was sequenced with immunoSEQ multiplex PCR; TCRdb's copy has only in-frame clones and lacks some. This table has 90,000 or so clones, 75% to 80% appearing once. General study points: Despite most TCR sequences being rare, some public TCRs occurred in many donors. It was reported that the classifier diagnosed cytomegalovirus status with high specificity and sensitivity in both the original and validation cohorts. Follow-up analysis later connected one missense variant in DCLRE1C with trimming of TCR beta V- and J-genes.

The CDR3 extends over 13 amino acids. V lost 0 bases and J 4 bases, leaving 6 bases between the germline ends. In germline, CDR1 is SGHDN, CDR2 FVKESK. The rearrangement joins TRBV14 to TRBJ1-1; D gene unclear. Sequenced: PBMCs. The receptor comes from a female donor in good health and CMV-seronegative. This chain's CDR3 is CASSQDFLTEAFF. CDR3 nucleotides: TGTGCCAGCAGCCAAGATTTCCTCACTGAAGCTTTCTTT.